These 25 T cell receptor beta chains share one sample of origin, sequenced in a study of T cells in Graves' hyperthyroidism and ophthalmopathy. RNA transcripts were the template for amplifying TCR beta CDR3 regions. HTBI primers were the set used in a first-round RT-PCR of the TCR CDR3. TCRdb redid the calling of the multiplex PCR reads with MiXCR, one entry per CDR3 protein. This sample has around 200,000 distinct CDR3 sequences, with around 19% found just once. Sample: blood. These TCRs come from a man aged 35 to 55 with Graves' hyperthyroidism.

This clonotype came up a few times. One end of the junction does not line up with germline, which may come from a read error. The chain carries TRBV7-7 and TRBJ1-5; no clear D gene. This CDR3 contains 13 residues. Germline loops: CDR1 SSHAT, CDR2 FNYEAQ (reference sequence). The CDR3 loop is CASSLAVDQPQHF. CDR3 coding DNA: TGTGCTAGCAGCTTAGCAGTAGATCAGCCCCAGCATTTT.

This clonotype showed up many times. V usage is TRBV20-1 and J usage is TRBJ2-1; D perhaps matches TRBD1 (5 bases). V lost 2 bases, J lost 2 bases, and 13 bases lay in between. CDR3 length: 15 residues. CDR1 and CDR2 from the germline V gene are DFQATT and SNEGSKA (reference sequence). This chain's CDR3 is CSARPRVRPYNEQFF. For the CDR3, the DNA is TGCAGTGCTAGACCCAGGGTAAGGCCCTACAATGAGCAGTTCTTC.

J is TRBJ2-3 and V is TRBV19; D may correspond to TRBD1 or TRBD2 (6 bases each). The length of the CDR3 is 14 residues. Trimming removed 10 bases from V and 1 base from J, with 15 bases in between. Germline V gives CDR1 LNHDA, CDR2 SQIVND (reference sequence). The CDR3 nucleotides read TGTGCCACCCGTCGGGGGCTCCGCACAGATACGCAGTATTTT. This encodes CATRRGLRTDTQYF.

In its sample, this clonotype was seen a few times. A junction boundary mismatches the germline segment, possibly from a read error. The chain has TRBV20-1 and TRBJ2-7, with TRBD1 matching 7 bases. Germline lookup yields CDR1 DFQATT and CDR2 SNEGSKA (reference sequence). This CDR3 is built from 14 residues. The CDR3 loop is CGANRQGTPKEQYF. CDR3 nucleotide sequence: TGCGGTGCTAACCGACAGGGAACACCGAAGGAGCAGTACTTC.

There are a few counts of this clonotype. An end of the junction differs from the germline gene, which may be a read error. V usage is TRBV7-9 and J usage is TRBJ1-2; D remains unclear. The CDR3 covers 10 residues. The V gene's germline CDR1 is SEHNR and CDR2 FQNEAQ (reference sequence). The DNA for the CDR3 is TGCATTTCTGCCAACTATGGCTACACCTTC. It encodes CISANYGYTF.

The CDR3 sequence is CASSNGPQLAEFF. The CDR3 nucleotides read TGTGCCAGCAGCAACGGACCTCAACTGGCGGAGTTCTTC. This chain uses TRBV7-9 with TRBJ2-1, with unresolved D. V lost 5 bases to trimming and J lost 14 bases, with 19 bases between them. CDR3 length equals 13 residues. Germline V gene lookup returns CDR1 SEHNR and CDR2 FQNEAQ (reference sequence).

V and J are TRBV27 and TRBJ2-2; D not certain. CDR1 is MNHEY, CDR2 SMNVEV, per germline (reference sequence). The CDR3 length is 16 residues. V was clipped by 3 bases and J by 6 bases, with 17 bases between them. CDR3: CASSFAPTTQAGELFF. In DNA form, the CDR3 reads TGTGCCAGCAGTTTCGCCCCCACAACGCAAGCCGGGGAGCTGTTTTTT.

This chain uses TRBV2 with TRBJ1-6, with D tentatively TRBD1 (5 bases). Trimming removed 6 bases at V and 11 bases at J, with 14 bases between. Germline V CDR1 and CDR2: SNHLY, FYNNEI. CDR3 size: 13 residues. The CDR3 DNA sequence: TGTGCCAGCAGCCCATCGGGACTTGCACCCCTCCACTTT. Translation: CASSPSGLAPLHF.

The sample holds many counts of this clonotype. V and J are TRBV5-1 and TRBJ2-1; D uncertain. CDR3 length: 14 residues. The germline gives CDR1 SGHRS, CDR2 YFSETQ. Trimming removed 0 bases from V and 4 bases from J, with 8 bases in between. The CDR3 bases are TGCGCCAGCAGCTTGGGGTTCGGTTACAATGAGCAGTTCTTC. Its protein is CASSLGFGYNEQFF.

This clonotype was counted at least ten times. The rearrangement links TRBV29-1 to TRBJ2-5, with D possibly being TRBD2 (7 bases). This CDR3 spans 16 amino acids. V was shortened by 7 bases and J by 4 bases, with 25 bases between the two germline ends. Germline lookup yields CDR1 SQVTM and CDR2 ANQGSEA. This CDR3 reads CSAEGGARIQGETQYF. CDR3 nucleotides: TGCAGCGCCGAAGGGGGGGCCCGAATACAAGGAGAGACCCAGTACTTC.

This clonotype was recorded at least ten times. The chain uses TRBV10-3 and TRBJ1-6; D may be TRBD1 (6 bases). V gave up 1 base and J gave up 10 bases, with 11 bases separating them. Germline loops: CDR1 ENHRY, CDR2 SYGVKD. The CDR3 runs 14 residues. CDR3 loop: CAISELRGWSPLHF. Written as DNA, the CDR3 is TGTGCCATCAGTGAGTTAAGGGGGTGGTCACCCCTCCACTTT.

The rearrangement uses TRBV9 and TRBJ1-2; D possibly corresponds to TRBD1 (5 bases). The CDR3 spans 16 residues. Germline CDR1 SGDLS, CDR2 YYNGEE. Between the trimmed V and J ends, which lost 3 bases and 0 bases, there was a span of 15 bases. CDR3 sequence reads: CASSATDRNPNYGYTF. For the CDR3, the DNA is TGTGCCAGCAGCGCGACCGACAGAAATCCTAACTATGGCTACACCTTC.

The table lists this clonotype with many counts. The chain is built from TRBV28 and TRBJ2-5; perhaps TRBD2 as D (5 bases). This CDR3 region has 14 residues. Germline-derived CDR1 and CDR2 are MDHEN and SYDVKM. V lost 4 bases and J lost 0, with 9 bases in between. CDR3 protein: CASSSRLHQETQYF. CDR3 bases: TGTGCCAGCAGTTCACGACTACACCAAGAGACCCAGTACTTC.

CDR3 loop: CASSAGGNSPLHF. The CDR3 DNA reads TGTGCCAGCAGTGCAGGGGGCAATTCACCCCTCCACTTT. This sequence joins TRBV6-2 or TRBV6-3 and TRBJ1-6; TRBD1 matches at 8 bases. The trim removed 5 bases at V and 7 bases at J, leaving 1 base unmatched. CDR3 length equals 13 residues. CDR1 and CDR2 from the germline V gene are MNHEY and SVGEGT.

V is TRBV20-1 and J is TRBJ2-5; D is unresolved. The CDR3 length is 11 residues. V lost 6 bases to trimming and J lost 5 bases, with 10 bases between them. CDR1 is DFQATT and CDR2 is SNEGSKA in the germline V gene (reference sequence). The CDR3 DNA follows: TGCAGTGCCTACCTTGGGGAGACCCAGTACTTC. This encodes CSAYLGETQYF.

The rearrangement joins TRBV18 to TRBJ2-3; D may match TRBD1 or TRBD2 (5 bases each). Germline V gene sequence: CDR1 KGHSH, CDR2 LQKENI. The V gene lost 2 bases and the J gene lost 1 base, with 13 bases spanning the gap. The CDR3 has 16 amino acids. As DNA, the CDR3 is TGTGCCAGCTCACCAACTCCCGGGGCTGGCACAGATACGCAGTATTTT. Protein product: CASSPTPGAGTDTQYF.

This clonotype was counted at least ten times. The V and J genes are TRBV18 and TRBJ1-5; TRBD1 matches at 7 bases. This CDR3 has 14 amino acids. Germline-derived CDR1 and CDR2 are KGHSH and LQKENI. V gave up 5 bases and J gave up 7 bases; unmatched junction bases: 8. The CDR3 DNA is TGTGCCAGCTCAGCGGACAGGCGGGTGCAGCCCCAGCATTTT. It encodes CASSADRRVQPQHF.

The sample holds many counts of this clonotype. This sequence joins TRBV2 and TRBJ1-2, with 8 bases matching TRBD1. The CDR3 has 13 residues. The V gene end was trimmed by 5 bases and the J gene end by 5 bases; junction bases not matched to a gene: 4. Germline values: CDR1 SNHLY, CDR2 FYNNEI. The DNA of the CDR3 is TGTGCCAGCAGTACACAGGGGGGATATGGCTACACCTTC. This gives the protein CASSTQGGYGYTF.

This clonotype has only a few counts. The rearrangement uses TRBV28 and TRBJ2-7; a possible D gene is TRBD2 (5 bases). V lost 9 bases and J 1 base, leaving 19 bases between the germline ends. CDR1 is MDHEN, CDR2 SYDVKM, per germline. The CDR3 has 15 amino acids. The CDR3 protein is CASIAGIGWSYEQYF. The CDR3 DNA reads as TGTGCCAGTATAGCCGGGATCGGGTGGTCCTACGAGCAGTACTTC.

The chain links TRBV2 to TRBJ2-3; D tentatively reads TRBD1 or TRBD2 (6 bases each). CDR3 size: 13 residues. In germline, CDR1 is SNHLY, CDR2 FYNNEI. The V end lost 4 bases, the J end lost 6 bases, and 11 bases lay between the germline ends. The CDR3 nucleotides read TGTGCCAGCAGTGTCGGGGGCAGGGATACGCAGTATTTT. Its translation: CASSVGGRDTQYF.

This clonotype was seen many times. This chain connects TRBV11-2 to TRBJ2-1; 12 nucleotides align to TRBD2. Trimming cost V 2 bases and J 3 bases; bases outside gene matches: 2. Germline loops: CDR1 SGHAT, CDR2 FQNNGV. The CDR3 loop spans 16 amino acids. For the CDR3, the DNA is TGTGCCAGCAGCTTACAGGGACTAGCGGGCTACAATGAGCAGTTCTTC. Translation: CASSLQGLAGYNEQFF. The whole variable domain, remainder taken from reference TRBV11-2 and TRBJ2-1, is EAGVAQSPRYKIIEKRQSVAFWCNPISGHATLYWYQQILGQGPKLLIQFQNNGVVDDSQLPKDRFSAERLKGVDSTLKIQPAKLEDSAVYLCASSLQGLAGYNEQFFGPGTRLTVL.

V gene TRBV20-1 combines with J gene TRBJ2-7, with a tentative D call TRBD1 (6 bases). Germline loops: CDR1 DFQATT, CDR2 SNEGSKA (reference sequence). The V end lost 0 bases, the J end lost 7 bases, and 16 bases lay between the germline ends. The CDR3 sequence is 14 residues long. In DNA form, the CDR3 reads TGCAGTGCTAGAGAAGAGGCAGGGGTCAGGGAGCAGTACTTC. This sequence encodes CSAREEAGVREQYF.

This clonotype has just a few counts. The chain couples TRBV27 to TRBJ2-5; 7 positions match TRBD1. CDR3 length equals 14 residues. V shed 5 bases and J 4 bases; nucleotides not matched to a gene: 7. Per the germline V gene, CDR1 is MNHEY and CDR2 is SMNVEV (reference sequence). CDR3 nucleotide sequence: TGTGCCAGCAGTACGAACAGGGGCGGAGAGACCCAGTACTTC. Protein: CASSTNRGGETQYF.

Note on this clonotype: A junction end diverges from the germline sequence, so it may reflect a read error. V and J are TRBV28 and TRBJ1-3; TRBD1 is a possible D gene (6 bases). The germline CDR1 and CDR2 sequences are MDHEN and SYDVKM. This CDR3 has 14 residues. Written as DNA, the CDR3 is TGTGCCAGCAGTACAGGGCCCTCTGGAAACACCATGTATTTT. Translated: CASSTGPSGNTMYF.

This clonotype was observed many times. The rearrangement joins TRBV9 to TRBJ2-7, with 8 nucleotides matching TRBD1. V gave up 4 bases and J gave up 3 bases; unmatched junction bases: 6. The germline CDR1 and CDR2 sequences are SGDLS and YYNGEE. The CDR3 is made up of 14 amino acids. CDR3 coding DNA: TGTGCCAGCAGCTTGTCCGGGACAGGCTACGAGCAGTACTTC. Translated, it gives CASSLSGTGYEQYF.